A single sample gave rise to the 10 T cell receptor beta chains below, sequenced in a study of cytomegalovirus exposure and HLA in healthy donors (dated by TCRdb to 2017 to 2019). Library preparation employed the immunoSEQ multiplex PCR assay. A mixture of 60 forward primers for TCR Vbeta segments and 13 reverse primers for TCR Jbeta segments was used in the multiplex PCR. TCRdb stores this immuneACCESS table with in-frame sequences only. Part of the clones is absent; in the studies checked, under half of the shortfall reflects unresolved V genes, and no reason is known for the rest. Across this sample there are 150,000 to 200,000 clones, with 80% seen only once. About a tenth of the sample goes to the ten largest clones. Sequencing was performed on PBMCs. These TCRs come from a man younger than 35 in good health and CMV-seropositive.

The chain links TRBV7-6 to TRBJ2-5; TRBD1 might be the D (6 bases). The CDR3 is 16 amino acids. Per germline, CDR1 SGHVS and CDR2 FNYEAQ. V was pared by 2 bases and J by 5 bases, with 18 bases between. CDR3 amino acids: CASSLRAGTFGETQYF. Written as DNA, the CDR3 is TGTGCCAGCAGCTTACGGGCCGGGACATTTGGGGAGACCCAGTACTTC.

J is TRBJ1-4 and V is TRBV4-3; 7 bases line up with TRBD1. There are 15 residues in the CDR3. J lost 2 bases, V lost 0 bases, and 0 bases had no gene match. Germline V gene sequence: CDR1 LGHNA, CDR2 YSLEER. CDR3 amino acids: CASSQDRGTNEKLFF. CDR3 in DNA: TGCGCCAGCAGCCAAGACAGGGGGACTAATGAAAAACTGTTTTTT.

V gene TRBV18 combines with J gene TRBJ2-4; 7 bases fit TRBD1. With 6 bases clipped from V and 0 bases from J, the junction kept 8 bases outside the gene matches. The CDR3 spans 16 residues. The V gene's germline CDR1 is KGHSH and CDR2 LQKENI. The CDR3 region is CASSPTGVEAKNIQYF. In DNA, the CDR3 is TGTGCCAGCTCTCCAACAGGGGTAGAAGCCAAAAACATTCAGTACTTC.

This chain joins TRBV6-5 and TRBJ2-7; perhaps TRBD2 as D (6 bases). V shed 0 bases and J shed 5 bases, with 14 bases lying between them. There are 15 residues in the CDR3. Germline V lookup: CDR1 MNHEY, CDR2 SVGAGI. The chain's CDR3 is CASSYSFGTSHEQYF. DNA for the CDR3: TGTGCCAGCAGTTACTCGTTTGGGACTTCACACGAGCAGTACTTC.

The CDR3 protein is CASSLANEQFF. The CDR3 DNA is TGTGCCAGCAGTCTAGCCAATGAGCAGTTCTTC. J is TRBJ2-1 and V is TRBV27; the D gene is possibly TRBD2 (5 bases). The CDR3 runs to 11 residues. Trimming removed 5 bases at V and 6 bases at J, with 5 bases between. Germline CDR1 reads MNHEY; CDR2 reads SMNVEV (reference sequence).

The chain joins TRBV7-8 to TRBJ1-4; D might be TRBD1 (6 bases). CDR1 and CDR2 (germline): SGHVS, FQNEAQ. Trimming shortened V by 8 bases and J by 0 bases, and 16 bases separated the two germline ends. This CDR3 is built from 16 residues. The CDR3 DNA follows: TGTGCCAGCGGCCTAAGAGGGGGGGCAACTAATGAAAAACTGTTTTTT. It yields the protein CASGLRGGATNEKLFF.

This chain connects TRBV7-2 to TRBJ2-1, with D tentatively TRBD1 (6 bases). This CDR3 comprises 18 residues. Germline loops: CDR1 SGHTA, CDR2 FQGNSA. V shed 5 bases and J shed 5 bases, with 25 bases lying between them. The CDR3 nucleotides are TGTGCCAGCAGCCCTAATATAAATGTCGGACAGAAAAACAATGAGCAGTTCTTC. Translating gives CASSPNINVGQKNNEQFF.

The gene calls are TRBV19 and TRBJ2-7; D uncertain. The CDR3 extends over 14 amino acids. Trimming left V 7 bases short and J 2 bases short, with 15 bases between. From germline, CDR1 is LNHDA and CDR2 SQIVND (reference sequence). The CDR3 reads CASTLSLGPYEQYF. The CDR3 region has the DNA TGTGCCAGTACCCTGTCCCTGGGCCCCTACGAGCAGTACTTC.

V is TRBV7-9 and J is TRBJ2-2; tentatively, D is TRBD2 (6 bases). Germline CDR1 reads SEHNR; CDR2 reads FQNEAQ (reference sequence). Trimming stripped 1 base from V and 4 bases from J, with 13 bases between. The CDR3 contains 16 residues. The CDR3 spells CASSLVVGGSTGELFF. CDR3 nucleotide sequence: TGTGCCAGCAGCTTAGTTGTGGGAGGCAGCACCGGGGAGCTGTTTTTT.

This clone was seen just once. The CDR3 sequence: CAWSRDNYEQYF. CDR3 DNA sequence: TGTGCCTGGAGTCGCGACAACTACGAGCAGTACTTC. The chain employs TRBV30 and TRBJ2-7; no clear D. Per germline, CDR1 GTSNPN and CDR2 SVGIG (reference sequence). The V and J ends lost 2 bases and 3 bases respectively, with 8 bases between them. The CDR3 contains 12 residues.